This T cell receptor beta chain came from a study of blood T cells in healthy people across ages. Using a J-beta primer mix together with a sample-barcoded 5' primer, a second PCR was run for roughly 6 to 12 cycles. Tagging of each cDNA molecule was performed by a template-switch adaptor with 12 random nucleotides. TCRdb reanalysed the 5' RACE reads using MiXCR and keeps one entry per CDR3 protein. The sample has about 1.7 million distinct CDR3 sequences, over 25% seen once. This clonotype was observed many times. Its antigen is currently unknown. The CDR3 is made up of 14 amino acids. With 1 base removed from V and 7 bases from J, the gap between germline ends came to 11 bases. Germline values: CDR1 SGHAT, CDR2 FQNNGV. Regarding the study as a whole: It was not known whether donors were CMV positive (a possible confounder of expanded clonotype changes). Greater diversity and more naive CD4+ cells were seen in long-lived donors than in aged donors. PBMCs went unsorted, and a conclusive naive versus antigen-experienced comparison was therefore prevented.

Sequencing was performed on blood. The TCR was taken from a woman aged 25 to 39 in good health. The chain couples TRBV11-2 to TRBJ2-1; D not certain. The CDR3 nucleotides are TGTGCCAGCAGCTTAGGCCTCACTTCTAATGAGCAGTTCTTC. Translating gives CASSLGLTSNEQFF.